The rows below give T cell receptor beta chains drawn from one sample of a study of graft-versus-host responses after intestinal transplantation. The method was immunoSEQ multiplex PCR; TCRdb's version includes in-frame clones alone and lacks a portion of them. This repertoire shows some 110,000 clones, 90% to 95% found once; its top ten account for less than 1.5%. These receptors are not linked to any known antigen. Sequences were derived from unstimulated CD8+ T cells sorted from spleen or lymph node cells, sampled before transplant. The origin of the receptors is a human donor who was the organ donor for an intestinal transplant. CDR3s include the opening cysteine and the closing phenylalanine or tryptophan. A D gene is named only where the DNA matches it firmly. Size tells how often a clone was seen (once, few, many) or the class of an expanded clone, and some rows leave it out.

D: NA
size: NA
V: TRBV27
J: TRBJ2-1
CDR3: CASSLSLGLYYNEQFF
DNA: TGTGCCAGCAGTTTATCATTAGGGCTGTACTACAATGAGCAGTTCTTC

D: TRBD1
size: NA
V: TRBV6-5
J: TRBJ2-3
CDR3: CASSTGGFTDTQYF
DNA: TGTGCCAGCAGTACAGGGGGGTTCACAGATACGCAGTATTTT

D: NA
size: NA
V: TRBV4-1
J: TRBJ2-7
CDR3: CASSQGNLVTYEQYF
DNA: TGCGCCAGCAGCCAAGGAAATCTAGTTACCTACGAGCAGTACTTC

D: NA
size: NA
V: TRBV5-1
J: TRBJ2-2
CDR3: CASSARGPVGTGELFF
DNA: TGCGCCAGCAGCGCAAGAGGGCCGGTTGGCACCGGGGAGCTGTTTTTT

D: TRBD1
size: NA
V: TRBV4-1
J: TRBJ2-7
CDR3: CASSQGFRTGGAYEQYF
DNA: TGCGCCAGCAGCCAAGGTTTTAGGACAGGGGGCGCGTACGAGCAGTACTTC

D: NA
size: NA
V: TRBV4-2
J: TRBJ2-1
CDR3: CASSPLAHNLNEQFF
DNA: TGTGCCAGCAGCCCCCTAGCCCACAACCTGAATGAGCAGTTCTTC

D: NA
size: NA
V: TRBV6-6
J: TRBJ2-1
CDR3: CASRGPYNEQFF
DNA: TGTGCCAGCCGCGGGCCTTACAATGAGCAGTTCTTC

D: NA
size: NA
V: TRBV4-1
J: TRBJ1-2
CDR3: CASSQEAGQVYGYTF
DNA: TGCGCCAGCAGCCAAGAAGCGGGACAAGTCTATGGCTACACCTTC

D: NA
size: NA
V: TRBV29-1
J: TRBJ1-2
CDR3: CSVAHSRANYGYTF
DNA: TGCAGCGTTGCACACTCAAGGGCTAACTATGGCTACACCTTC

D: NA
size: few
V: TRBV11-2
J: TRBJ1-3
CDR3: CASSLTGNTIYF
DNA: TGTGCCAGCAGCTTAACCGGAAACACCATATATTTT

D: NA
size: NA
V: TRBV11-3
J: TRBJ2-2
CDR3: CASSFPSTGELFF
DNA: TGTGCCAGCAGCTTCCCTTCTACCGGGGAGCTGTTTTTT

D: TRBD1
size: NA
V: TRBV5-1
J: TRBJ2-7
CDR3: CASSLGQVHHEQYF
DNA: TGCGCCAGCAGCTTAGGACAGGTGCACCACGAGCAGTACTTC

D: NA
size: NA
V: TRBV6-5
J: TRBJ2-5
CDR3: CASSYSARVETQYF
DNA: TGTGCCAGCAGTTACTCGGCCCGAGTAGAGACCCAGTACTTC

D: NA
size: NA
V: TRBV12-2
J: TRBJ2-1
CDR3: CASRLAQLAGYNEQFF
DNA: TGTGCAAGTCGCTTAGCGCAACTAGCGGGGTACAATGAGCAGTTCTTC

D: NA
size: NA
V: TRBV28
J: TRBJ2-7
CDR3: CASSGRGLRFYEQYF
DNA: TGTGCCAGCAGTGGTAGAGGACTCCGATTCTACGAGCAGTACTTC

D: TRBD1
size: NA
V: TRBV2
J: TRBJ2-7
CDR3: CASSEEGGTGTGTYEQYF
DNA: TGTGCCAGCAGTGAAGAAGGGGGGACCGGGACAGGCACCTACGAGCAGTACTTC

D: NA
size: NA
V: TRBV10-3
J: TRBJ1-1
CDR3: CAISDPVMNTEAFF
DNA: TGTGCCATCAGCGATCCGGTGATGAACACTGAAGCTTTCTTT

D: NA
size: NA
V: TRBV5-5
J: TRBJ2-7
CDR3: CASSLEASDSYEQYF
DNA: TGTGCCAGCAGCTTGGAGGCGTCAGACTCTTACGAGCAGTACTTC

D: TRBD2
size: NA
V: TRBV6-1
J: TRBJ2-7
CDR3: CASREIAGRVEQYF
DNA: TGTGCCAGCAGAGAAATAGCGGGCCGGGTCGAGCAGTACTTC

D: TRBD2
size: NA
V: TRBV19
J: TRBJ2-2
CDR3: CASSIGVAGLAGGGELFF
DNA: TGTGCCAGTAGTATAGGCGTGGCCGGACTAGCGGGGGGCGGGGAGCTGTTTTTT

D: NA
size: NA
V: TRBV29-1
J: TRBJ1-1
CDR3: CSVKEYSTEAFF
DNA: TGCAGCGTGAAGGAGTATAGCACTGAAGCTTTCTTT

D: NA
size: NA
V: TRBV4-1
J: TRBJ2-7
CDR3: CASSQGSLSYEQYF
DNA: TGCGCCAGCAGCCAAGGGTCCCTATCCTACGAGCAGTACTTC

D: NA
size: NA
V: TRBV7-9
J: TRBJ1-2
CDR3: CASSLETGDGYGYTF
DNA: TGTGCCAGCAGCTTAGAAACTGGGGATGGCTATGGCTACACCTTC

D: TRBD2
size: NA
V: TRBV6-1
J: TRBJ2-7
CDR3: CASSGLAGGFSYEQYF
DNA: TGTGCCAGCAGTGGTCTAGCGGGAGGATTTTCCTACGAGCAGTACTTC

D: TRBD2
size: NA
V: TRBV6-1
J: TRBJ2-7
CDR3: CASSGLAGSYEQYF
DNA: TGTGCCAGCAGTGGACTAGCGGGATCCTACGAGCAGTACTTC

D: TRBD2
size: NA
V: TRBV7-8
J: TRBJ2-3
CDR3: CASSLLPTSGSGTDTQYF
DNA: TGTGCCAGCAGCTTACTCCCTACTAGCGGGAGTGGGACAGATACGCAGTATTTT

D: TRBD1
size: NA
V: TRBV28
J: TRBJ2-7
CDR3: CASSLWTGATYEQYF
DNA: TGTGCCAGCAGTTTATGGACAGGGGCGACCTACGAGCAGTACTTC

D: NA
size: NA
V: TRBV4-1
J: TRBJ2-1
CDR3: CASSQVGYQYNEQFF
DNA: TGCGCCAGCAGCCAAGTGGGGTACCAATACAATGAGCAGTTCTTC

D: TRBD2
size: NA
V: TRBV5-4
J: TRBJ2-7
CDR3: CASSLEREMSYEQYF
DNA: TGTGCCAGCAGCTTGGAGCGGGAGATGTCCTACGAGCAGTACTTC

D: TRBD2
size: NA
V: TRBV28
J: TRBJ2-3
CDR3: CASNQLAGGGGTQYF
DNA: TGTGCCAGCAACCAACTAGCGGGAGGTGGTGGTACGCAGTATTTT

D: NA
size: NA
V: TRBV6-5
J: TRBJ2-1
CDR3: CASGPWNEQFF
DNA: TGTGCCAGCGGCCCATGGAATGAGCAGTTCTTC

D: NA
size: NA
V: TRBV4-1
J: TRBJ2-7
CDR3: CASSQGPGARPYEQYF
DNA: TGCGCCAGCAGCCAAGGGCCGGGGGCCCGACCCTACGAGCAGTACTTC

D: NA
size: NA
V: TRBV4-1
J: TRBJ1-5
CDR3: CASSQDFSVGGNQPQHF
DNA: TGCGCCAGCAGCCAAGACTTCTCAGTGGGCGGAAATCAGCCCCAGCATTTT

D: TRBD2
size: NA
V: TRBV7-2
J: TRBJ2-1
CDR3: CASSPLAGLPNEQFF
DNA: TGTGCCAGCAGCCCTCTAGCGGGCCTTCCCAATGAGCAGTTCTTC

D: NA
size: NA
V: TRBV10-1
J: TRBJ2-7
CDR3: CASSESGRSYEQYF
DNA: TGCGCCAGCAGTGAGTCAGGCAGATCCTACGAGCAGTACTTC

D: TRBD2
size: NA
V: TRBV7-9
J: TRBJ2-1
CDR3: CASSLVSGLAGYEQFF
DNA: TGTGCCAGCAGCTTAGTTAGCGGACTAGCGGGATATGAGCAGTTCTTC